This T cell receptor beta chain was sequenced in a study of blood T cell repertoires in COVID-19. Sequencing used immunoSEQ multiplex PCR; TCRdb keeps in-frame clones, though not all of them. The sample holds 360,000 or so clones, around 90% seen once. In germline, CDR1 is SGHRS, CDR2 YFSETQ. Trimming left V 0 bases short and J 15 bases short, with 10 bases between. CDR3 size: 11 residues. The chain carries TRBV5-1 and TRBJ2-1; no definite D call. The TCR was taken from an older woman with COVID-19, enrolled during active disease. The sample taken for sequencing was peripheral blood. This CDR3 is CASSLGDKLFF. DNA of the CDR3: TGCGCCAGCAGCTTGGGAGACAAGCTGTTCTTC.